Listed here are 26 T cell receptor beta chains from one sample, sequenced in a study of T cell clonality in common variable immunodeficiency. For these TCRs, the target antigens are not known. Here immunoSEQ multiplex PCR was the method, and the copy in TCRdb shows in-frame clones only, minus some. The sample gives about 28,000 clones, none seen only once, and the top ten clones hold approximately 3%. Study results and limitations: Common variable immunodeficiency TCR beta sequences reportedly had fewer deletions and N-nucleotide insertions.

Sequencing was performed on peripheral blood mononuclear cells. The origin of the receptors is a human donor with common variable immunodeficiency.

Of note for this clone: With the read ending 3 residues before the CDR3 end, the germline J gene is used to fill in that end. The chain has TRBV18 and TRBJ1-2; possibly TRBD1 for D (5 bases). The V end lost 4 bases, the J end lost 4 bases, and 13 bases lay between the germline ends. The length of the CDR3 is 14 residues. Germline assignment: CDR1 KGHSH and CDR2 LQKENI. CDR3 DNA, as far as it was read: TGTGCCAGCTCACGCGAAGGGGCAGGCTATGGC. Its protein is CASSREGAGYG. The entire CDR3 sequence reads CASSREGAGYGYTF.

This clone was counted ten times or more. Sequencing ends 3 residues short of the CDR3 end; the germline J gene provides the rest. The gene calls are TRBV7-6 and TRBJ1-1; no reliable D call. This CDR3 spans 13 amino acids. Germline V CDR1 and CDR2: SGHVS, FNYEAQ. Partial CDR3 DNA: TGTGCCAGCAGCTTAGGCGGCGTAGGCCAA. Its protein is CASSLGGVGQ. The whole CDR3 is CASSLGGVGQAFF.

This clone has a handful of counts. The read ends 3 residues before the CDR3 terminus; that terminus is restored from the germline J gene. The V call is TRBV5-1, the J call TRBJ1-1, with 9 bases matching TRBD1. V shed 3 bases and J 6 bases; nucleotides not matched to a gene: 6. Germline V gene lookup returns CDR1 SGHRS and CDR2 YFSETQ. CDR3 size: 14 residues. The CDR3 bases that were read are TGCGCCAGCAGCTCGGGGACAGGGACAGCTGAA. This sequence encodes CASSSGTGTAE. The complete CDR3 protein is CASSSGTGTAEAFF. The whole variable domain, filled in from reference TRBV5-1 and TRBJ1-1, reads KAGVTQTPRYLIKTRGQQVTLSCSPISGHRSVSWYQQTPGQGLQFLFEYFSETQRNKGNFPGRFSGRQFSNSRSEMNVSTLELGDSALYLCASSSGTGTAEAFFGQGTRLTVV.

CDR3: CSASPALYEQYF. The sequenced part of the CDR3 DNA is TGCAGTGCTAGTCCAGCGCTATACGAG. V is TRBV20-1 and J is TRBJ2-7; D remains unclear. The CDR3 end is not reached by the read, which stops 3 residues before it; the germline J gene fills it in. Germline loops: CDR1 DFQATT, CDR2 SNEGSKA (reference sequence). The CDR3 length is 12 residues. Trimming removed 3 bases at V and 4 bases at J, with 10 bases between.

This clone was observed a few times. The CDR3 goes on 3 residues after the read ends, and that part is filled in from the germline J gene. V usage is TRBV19 and J usage is TRBJ1-5; D may be TRBD1 (5 bases). Germline V gene data show CDR1 as LNHDA and CDR2 as SQIVND (reference sequence). V shed 3 bases and J shed 6 bases, with 15 bases lying between them. The CDR3 sequence is 15 residues long. This chain's CDR3 is CASSIPRVGGQPQHF. The sequenced part of the CDR3 DNA is TGTGCCAGTAGTATTCCCAGGGTGGGGGGTCAGCCC. The entire variable domain, with the rest obtained from reference TRBV19 and TRBJ1-5, is as follows: DGGITQSPKYLFRKEGQNVTLSCEQNLNHDAMYWYRQDPGQGLRLIYYSQIVNDFQKGDIAEGYSVSREKKESFPLTVTSAQKNPTAFYLCASSIPRVGGQPQHFGDGTRLSIL.

The sample holds many counts of this clone. The CDR3 end is not reached by the read, which stops 3 residues before it; the germline J gene fills it in. This chain connects TRBV20-1 to TRBJ2-3; possible D gene TRBD1, 5 bases. The germline V gene has CDR1 DFQATT and CDR2 SNEGSKA (reference sequence). Trimming removed 0 bases at V and 3 bases at J, with 13 bases between. The CDR3 runs to 15 residues. Partial CDR3 DNA: TGCAGTGCTAGAGAGCCCAAGGGGCCTACAGATACG. Protein: CSAREPKGPTDT. From start to end, the CDR3 is CSAREPKGPTDTQYF.

This clone appeared a few times. The read finishes 3 residues shy of the CDR3 end, and the germline J gene is used to complete it. The J gene is TRBJ1-4, the V gene TRBV5-8; 9 bases fit TRBD1. The J segment lost 7 bases and the V segment lost 4 bases, leaving 8 bases of the junction unmatched. Germline CDR1 is SGHTS and CDR2 is YDEGEE. This CDR3 spans 15 amino acids. CDR3 residues: CASSPGTGWAEKLFF. The sequenced part of the CDR3 DNA is TGTGCCAGCAGCCCGGGGACAGGGTGGGCTGAAAAA.

This clone has only a few counts. The CDR3 bases that were read are TGTGCCAGCAGTGAAGCGGGGACAGGCGCAAACTATGGC. It translates to CASSEAGTGANYG. The whole CDR3 protein reads CASSEAGTGANYGYTF. The V call is TRBV2, the J call TRBJ1-2; 8 nucleotides match TRBD1. The read falls 3 residues short of the CDR3 end, and the missing part is taken from the germline J gene. This CDR3 has 16 residues. V was pared by 0 bases and J by 2 bases, with 5 bases of the junction left unmatched. From germline, CDR1 is SNHLY and CDR2 FYNNEI. The complete variable domain, with remaining parts taken from reference TRBV2 and TRBJ1-2, reads EPEVTQTPSHQVTQMGQEVILRCVPISNHLYFYWYRQILGQKVEFLVSFYNNEISEKSEIFDDQFSVERPDGSNFTLKIRSTKLEDSAMYFCASSEAGTGANYGYTFGSGTRLTVV.

This clone occurred a few times. Read coverage stops 3 residues before the CDR3 terminus; the germline J gene supplies the remainder. The genes are TRBV6-2 or TRBV6-3 and TRBJ2-7, with 8 bases lining up with TRBD2. The CDR3 runs to 15 residues. J lost 4 bases, V lost 4 bases, and 9 bases had no gene match. Per the germline V gene, CDR1 is MNHEY and CDR2 is SVGEGT. The part of the CDR3 DNA that was read is TGTGCCAGCAGTTCTCTAGCGGGCCCGGGGTACGAG. It translates to CASSSLAGPGYE. The entire CDR3 sequence reads CASSSLAGPGYEQYF.

As for this clone: The CDR3 end lies 3 residues beyond the end of the read and is filled in from the germline J gene. V and J are TRBV19 and TRBJ1-6; D ambiguous. V lost 3 bases and J 11 bases, leaving 14 bases between the germline ends. In germline, CDR1 is LNHDA, CDR2 SQIVND (reference sequence). There are 14 residues in the CDR3. CDR3 in amino acids: CASSIEGQVAPLHF. CDR3 DNA (partial): TGTGCCAGTAGTATCGAAGGCCAGGTTGCACCC.

This clone showed up just a few times. The missing CDR3 end, 3 residues past where the read stops, is filled in from the germline J gene. The rearrangement uses TRBV19 and TRBJ1-5, with a weak D call TRBD1 (6 bases). V dropped 7 bases and J dropped 4 bases, with 8 bases sitting between them. Germline V CDR1 and CDR2: LNHDA, SQIVND (reference sequence). The CDR3 has 12 residues. This chain's CDR3 is CASIQGNQPQHF. CDR3 bases read: TGTGCCAGTATCCAGGGGAATCAGCCC.

This clone has a handful of counts. Coverage ceases 3 residues before the CDR3 finishes, and the germline J gene fills in the end. The chain combines TRBV20-1 with TRBJ1-1, with TRBD1 as a possible D gene (6 bases). This CDR3 comprises 13 residues. Germline values: CDR1 DFQATT, CDR2 SNEGSKA (reference sequence). Trimming left V 6 bases short and J 1 base short, with 12 bases between. The CDR3 reads CSAMTGTNTEAFF. CDR3 bases read: TGCAGTGCCATGACAGGAACGAACACTGAA.

To note about this clone: The read gets to within 3 residues of the CDR3 end, and the germline J gene fills in the rest. J is TRBJ1-2 and V is TRBV18; 7 bases match TRBD1. Germline loops: CDR1 KGHSH, CDR2 LQKENI. V was clipped by 5 bases and J by 0 bases; unmatched bases: 3. This CDR3 is 14 amino acids long. The CDR3 is CASSNRGANYGYTF. The sequenced part of the CDR3 DNA is TGTGCCAGCTCAAACAGGGGAGCTAACTATGGC.

This clone was observed a few times. Sequencing ends 3 residues short of the CDR3 end; the germline J gene provides the rest. The chain is built from TRBV6-1 and TRBJ2-1; 14 bases are a match to TRBD2. The CDR3 is made up of 17 amino acids. The trim removed 1 base at V and 7 bases at J, leaving 6 bases unmatched. Germline CDR1 reads MNHNS; CDR2 reads SASEGT. The CDR3: CASSEEWTSGGSNEQFF. CDR3 bases read: TGTGCCAGCAGTGAAGAGTGGACTAGCGGGGGGTCTAATGAG.

For this clone: The CDR3 end falls 3 residues outside the read, so it is completed with the germline J gene. V usage is TRBV11-2 and J usage is TRBJ2-3; D uncertain. The CDR3 length is 13 residues. Germline V gene sequence: CDR1 SGHAT, CDR2 FQNNGV. The sequenced part of the CDR3 DNA is TGTGCCAGCAGCTTAGAGGTGGCTCAGACG. Its translation is CASSLEVAQT. The whole CDR3 is CASSLEVAQTQYF.

This clone was recorded at least ten times. The CDR3 end is not reached by the read, which stops 3 residues before it; the germline J gene fills it in. The chain couples TRBV5-1 to TRBJ2-4, with 8 nucleotides matching TRBD1. Per the germline V gene, CDR1 is SGHRS and CDR2 is YFSETQ. The CDR3 covers 14 residues. CDR3 DNA (partial): TGCGCCAGCAGCTTGTTCGGACAGGGAGGTGGT. It codes for CASSLFGQGGG. The CDR3 as a whole reads CASSLFGQGGGQYF.

There are a few counts of this clone. With the read ending 3 residues before the CDR3 end, the germline J gene is used to fill in that end. The chain combines TRBV2 with TRBJ1-5, with TRBD1 matching 7 bases. This CDR3 has 15 amino acids. Germline values: CDR1 SNHLY, CDR2 FYNNEI. V was clipped by 6 bases and J by 4 bases; unmatched bases: 9. Incomplete CDR3 DNA: TGTGCCAGCAGACCCACAGGGGCCGAAAATCAGCCC. Protein product: CASRPTGAENQP. The complete CDR3 protein is CASRPTGAENQPQHF.

This clone showed up many times. The read comes to an end 3 residues before the CDR3 does, leaving the germline J gene to fill in the end. The J gene is TRBJ2-5, the V gene TRBV7-6; 7 nucleotides match TRBD2. The CDR3 runs to 17 residues. Per germline, CDR1 SGHVS and CDR2 FNYEAQ. V was clipped by 1 base and J by 1 base; unmatched bases: 9. The CDR3 loop is CASSLEARGSFQETQYF. The CDR3 bases that were read are TGTGCCAGCAGCTTAGAAGCGCGGGGGTCTTTCCAAGAGACC. The full variable domain, with the rest looked up from reference TRBV7-6 and TRBJ2-5, is GAGVSQSPRYKVTKRGQDVALRCDPISGHVSLYWYRQALGQGPEFLTYFNYEAQQDKSGLPNDRFSAERPEGSISTLTIQRTEQRDSAMYRCASSLEARGSFQETQYFGPGTRLLVL.

This clone is categorized as medium-sized. The read ends 3 residues before the CDR3 terminus; that terminus is restored from the germline J gene. The chain combines TRBV5-4 with TRBJ2-3; D ambiguous. Trimming stripped 0 bases from V and 6 bases from J, with 5 bases between. The CDR3 is made up of 12 amino acids. CDR1 and CDR2 from the germline V gene are SGHNT and YYREEE (reference sequence). The CDR3 loop is CASSLAGDTQYF. The covered CDR3 bases are TGTGCCAGCAGCTTGGCCGGGGATACG.

This clone was seen more than once but under ten times. Read coverage stops 3 residues before the CDR3 terminus; the germline J gene supplies the remainder. This rearrangement joins TRBV5-1 to TRBJ2-1; the D call may be TRBD1 or TRBD2 (5 bases each). The CDR3 spans 17 residues. Trimming cost V 0 bases and J 3 bases, with 16 bases left between them. The V gene's germline CDR1 is SGHRS and CDR2 YFSETQ. The CDR3 DNA, read in part, is TGCGCCAGCAGCTTGGGGCCGTCGAGGGGCAGCTACAATGAG. It codes for CASSLGPSRGSYNE. The full CDR3 sequence reads CASSLGPSRGSYNEQFF.

This clone was counted between two and nine times. Read coverage stops 3 residues before the CDR3 terminus; the germline J gene supplies the remainder. The gene calls are TRBV7-9 and TRBJ1-2; D gene uncertain. This CDR3 is built from 15 residues. CDR1 and CDR2 from the germline V gene are SEHNR and FQNEAQ (reference sequence). V was trimmed by 5 bases and J by 5 bases, leaving 18 bases between them. The CDR3 spells CASSPKTDMRYGYTF. Partial CDR3 DNA: TGTGCCAGCAGCCCGAAGACGGATATGCGGTATGGC.

A remark on this clone: The read falls 3 residues short of the CDR3 end, and the missing part is taken from the germline J gene. This chain links TRBV7-9 with TRBJ1-2; 7 bases fit TRBD1. Germline V gene sequence: CDR1 SEHNR, CDR2 FQNEAQ (reference sequence). This CDR3 is built from 15 residues. The part of the CDR3 DNA that was read is TGTGCCAGCAGCCCCAACACAGGGGCCGGAGCTAAA. Translating gives CASSPNTGAGAK. The whole CDR3 reads CASSPNTGAGAKYTF.

This clone was detected a few times. Coverage ceases 3 residues before the CDR3 finishes, and the germline J gene fills in the end. The rearrangement uses TRBV19 and TRBJ2-3, with 7 bases matching TRBD2. The CDR3 loop spans 15 amino acids. The V gene end was trimmed by 5 bases and the J gene end by 4 bases; junction bases not matched to a gene: 9. The germline V gene encodes CDR1 LNHDA and CDR2 SQIVND (reference sequence). The covered CDR3 bases are TGTGCCAGTAGTTCCCCGGCGGGGGTGGCAGATACG. Residues: CASSSPAGVADT. The full CDR3 reads CASSSPAGVADTQYF.

The covered CDR3 bases are TGTGCCAGTAGTATCAAAGGGCAGCCAGGAACTGAA. This gives the protein CASSIKGQPGTE. The complete CDR3 sequence is CASSIKGQPGTEAFF. The gene calls are TRBV19 and TRBJ1-1; D not certain. The read halts 3 residues ahead of the CDR3 end, with the missing end drawn from the germline J gene. V was cut by 3 bases and J by 5 bases, with 16 bases left in between. Per germline, CDR1 LNHDA and CDR2 SQIVND (reference sequence). There are 15 residues in the CDR3.

With regard to this clone: The sequence runs out 3 residues before the end of the CDR3; the remainder is reconstructed from the germline J gene. The chain recombines TRBV2 with TRBJ1-1, with 10 bases that match TRBD1. The CDR3 is 16 amino acids. The J segment lost 0 bases and the V segment lost 5 bases, leaving 6 bases of the junction unmatched. The germline CDR1 and CDR2 sequences are SNHLY and FYNNEI. The covered CDR3 bases are TGTGCCAGCAGTTGGGACAGGGGCCGGATGAACACTGAA. Protein: CASSWDRGRMNTE. The CDR3 in its entirety is CASSWDRGRMNTEAFF.

Ten or more counts support this clone. Sequencing ends 3 residues short of the CDR3 end; the germline J gene provides the rest. The chain combines TRBV18 with TRBJ2-4; D uncertain. This CDR3 has 12 residues. Germline V gene sequence: CDR1 KGHSH, CDR2 LQKENI. With 3 bases removed from V and 8 bases from J, the gap between germline ends came to 8 bases. CDR3 DNA (partial): TGTGCCAGCTCACCGGGTGCGGACATT. Its protein is CASSPGADI. The whole CDR3 reads CASSPGADIQYF.